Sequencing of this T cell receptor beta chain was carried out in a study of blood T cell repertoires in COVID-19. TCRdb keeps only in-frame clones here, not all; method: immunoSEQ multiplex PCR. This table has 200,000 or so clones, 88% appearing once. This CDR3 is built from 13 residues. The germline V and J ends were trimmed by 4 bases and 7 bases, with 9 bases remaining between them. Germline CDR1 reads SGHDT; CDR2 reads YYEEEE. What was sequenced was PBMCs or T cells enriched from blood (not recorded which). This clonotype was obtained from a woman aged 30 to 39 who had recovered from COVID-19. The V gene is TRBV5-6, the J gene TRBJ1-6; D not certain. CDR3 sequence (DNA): TGTGCCAGCAGCCTCTACAGCAATTCACCCCTCCACTTT. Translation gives CASSLYSNSPLHF.